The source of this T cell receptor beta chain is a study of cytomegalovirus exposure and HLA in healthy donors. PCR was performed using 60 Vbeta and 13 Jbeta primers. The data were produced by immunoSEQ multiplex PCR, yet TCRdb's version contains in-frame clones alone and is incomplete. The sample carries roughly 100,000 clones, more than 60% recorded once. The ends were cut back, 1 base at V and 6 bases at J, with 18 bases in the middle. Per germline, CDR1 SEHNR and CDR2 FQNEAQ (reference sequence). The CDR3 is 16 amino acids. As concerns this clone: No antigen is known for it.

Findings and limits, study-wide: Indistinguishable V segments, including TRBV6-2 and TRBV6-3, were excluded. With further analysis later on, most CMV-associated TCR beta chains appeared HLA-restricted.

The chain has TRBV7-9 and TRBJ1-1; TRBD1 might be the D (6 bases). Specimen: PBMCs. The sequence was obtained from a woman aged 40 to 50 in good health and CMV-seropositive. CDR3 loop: CASSLEIAGAQPEAFF. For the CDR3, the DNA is TGTGCCAGCAGCTTAGAGATCGCGGGGGCCCAACCTGAAGCTTTCTTT.